The TCR beta chain under discussion was sequenced for a study of technical replicates of blood from several donors. The data were produced by immunoSEQ multiplex PCR, yet TCRdb's version contains in-frame clones alone and is incomplete. This table holds more than 65,000 clones, about nine tenths found once. Germline CDR1 reads LNHDA; CDR2 reads SQIVND (reference sequence). Germline trimming cut 4 bases from V and 10 bases from J; bases unmatched to any gene: 10. The CDR3 contains 15 residues. What was sequenced was T cells isolated from PBMCs. V is TRBV19 and J is TRBJ1-6, with 7 bases identical to TRBD1. The TCR sequence derives from a human donor in good health. Some clones in this sample may be carry-over from other donors' samples. CDR3 nucleotides: TGTGCCAGTAGTACTAGACAGGGAAAGGGATCACCCCTCCACTTT. It translates to CASSTRQGKGSPLHF.